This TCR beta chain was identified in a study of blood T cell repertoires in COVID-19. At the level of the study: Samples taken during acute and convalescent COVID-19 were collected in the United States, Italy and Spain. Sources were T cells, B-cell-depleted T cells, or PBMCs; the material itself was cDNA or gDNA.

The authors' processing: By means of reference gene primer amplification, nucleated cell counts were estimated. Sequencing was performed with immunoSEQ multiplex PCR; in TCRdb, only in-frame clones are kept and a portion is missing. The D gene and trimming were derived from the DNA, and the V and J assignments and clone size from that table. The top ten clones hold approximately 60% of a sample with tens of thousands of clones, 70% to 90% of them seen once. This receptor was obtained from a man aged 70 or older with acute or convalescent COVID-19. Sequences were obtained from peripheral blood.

The CDR3 sequence is CASSLLLNRINNEQFF. The DNA for the CDR3 is TGTGCCAGCAGCTTACTCCTAAACCGTATAAACAATGAGCAGTTCTTC. J is TRBJ2-1 and V is TRBV7-8, with D unresolved. The CDR3 spans 16 residues. Germline V lookup: CDR1 SGHVS, CDR2 FQNEAQ. V shed 2 bases and J shed 5 bases, with 16 bases lying between them.